Detailed here is one TCR beta chain. The target antigen is unknown. MiXCR was run by TCRdb on the reads, yielding one entry per CDR3 protein. The sample carries around 430,000 distinct CDR3 sequences, about 39% recorded once. CDR1 is MDHEN and CDR2 is SYDVKM in the germline V gene. Between the trimmed V and J ends, which lost 7 bases and 1 base, there was a span of 17 bases. This CDR3 comprises 15 residues. The data belong to a study of T cell repertoires in cytomegalovirus infection. On the study more broadly: The public TCR beta signatures pointed to both CMV infection and matching HLA type. Findings and caveats of the study: CMV-specific TCR beta clonotypes restricted by HLA-C dominated the ex vivo response.

The V gene is TRBV28, the J gene TRBJ2-7; tentatively, D is TRBD1 (6 bases). The sample consisted of cultured PBMCs, taken from culture after CMV antigen stimulation. This clonotype originated in a human donor in good health (CMV status not recorded). Some clones in this sample may be carry-over from other donors' samples. CDR3 coding DNA: TGTGCCAGCAACGTGGACAGCGATTTATCCTACGAGCAGTACTTC. As protein: CASNVDSDLSYEQYF.